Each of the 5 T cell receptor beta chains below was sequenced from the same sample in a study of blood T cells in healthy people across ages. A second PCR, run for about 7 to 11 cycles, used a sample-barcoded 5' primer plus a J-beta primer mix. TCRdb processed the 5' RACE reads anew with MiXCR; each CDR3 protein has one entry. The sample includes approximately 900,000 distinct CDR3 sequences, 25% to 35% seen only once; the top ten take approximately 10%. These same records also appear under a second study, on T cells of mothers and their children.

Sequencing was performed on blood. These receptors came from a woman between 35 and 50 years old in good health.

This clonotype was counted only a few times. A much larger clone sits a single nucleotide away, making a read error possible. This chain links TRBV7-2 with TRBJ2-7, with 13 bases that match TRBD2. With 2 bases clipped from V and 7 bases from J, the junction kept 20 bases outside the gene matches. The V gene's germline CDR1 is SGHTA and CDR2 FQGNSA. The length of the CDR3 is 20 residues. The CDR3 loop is CASSLSPTLAGGRGSNEQYF. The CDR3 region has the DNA TGTGCCAGCAGCTTATCCCCGACACTAGCGGGGGGGCGCGGTTCAAATGAGCAGTACTTC.

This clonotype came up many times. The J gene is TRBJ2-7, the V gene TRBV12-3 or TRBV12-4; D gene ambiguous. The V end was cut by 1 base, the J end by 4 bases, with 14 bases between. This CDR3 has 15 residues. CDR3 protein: CASSLGFPGQYEQYF. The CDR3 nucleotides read TGTGCCAGCAGTTTAGGGTTCCCCGGTCAGTACGAGCAGTACTTC.

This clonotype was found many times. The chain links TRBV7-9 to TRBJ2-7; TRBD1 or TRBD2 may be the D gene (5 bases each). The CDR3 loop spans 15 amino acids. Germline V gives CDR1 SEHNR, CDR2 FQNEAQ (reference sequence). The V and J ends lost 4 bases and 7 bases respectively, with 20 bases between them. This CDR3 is CASSSPGTAFGEQYF. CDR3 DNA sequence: TGTGCCAGCAGCTCCCCCGGGACCGCCTTCGGGGAGCAGTACTTC. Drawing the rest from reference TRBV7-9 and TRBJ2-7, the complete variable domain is DTGVSQNPRHKITKRGQNVTFRCDPISEHNRLYWYRQTLGQGPEFLTYFQNEAQLEKSRLLSDRFSAERPKGSFSTLEIQRTEQGDSAMYLCASSSPGTAFGEQYFGPGTRLTVT.

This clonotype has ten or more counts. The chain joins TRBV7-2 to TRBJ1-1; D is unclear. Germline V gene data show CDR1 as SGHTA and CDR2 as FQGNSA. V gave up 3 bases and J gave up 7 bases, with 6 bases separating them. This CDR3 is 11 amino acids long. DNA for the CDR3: TGTGCCAGCAGCTTGGTGATTGAAGCTTTCTTT. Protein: CASSLVIEAFF.

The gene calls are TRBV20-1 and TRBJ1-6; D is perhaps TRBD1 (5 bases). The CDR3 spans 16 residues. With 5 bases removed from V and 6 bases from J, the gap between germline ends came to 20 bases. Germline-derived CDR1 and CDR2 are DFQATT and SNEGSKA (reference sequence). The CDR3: CSAYSGDGGGNSPLHF. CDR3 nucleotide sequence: TGCAGTGCTTACTCCGGGGACGGGGGAGGTAATTCACCCCTCCACTTT.